The 11 T cell receptor beta chains below come from one sample, sequenced in a study of blood T cell repertoires in COVID-19. This table comes from immunoSEQ multiplex PCR, and its TCRdb copy is limited to in-frame clones, with some not included. The sample carries some 130,000 clones, around 89% recorded once. The sample consisted of peripheral blood. The receptors originated from a man aged 55 to 70 with COVID-19, enrolled during active disease.

Of note for this clone: The same CDR3 arises from other DNA sequences in this sample as well. The rearrangement joins TRBV19 to TRBJ1-1, with 10 positions matching TRBD1. Unmatched junction bases numbered 4, after V lost 1 base and J lost 8 bases. This CDR3 has 14 amino acids. Germline V gives CDR1 LNHDA, CDR2 SQIVND (reference sequence). CDR3 sequence (DNA): TGTGCCAGTAGTATAGCGGGACAGGGGTCGGAAGCTTTCTTT. Translation gives CASSIAGQGSEAFF.

In its sample, this clone was seen once. The V and J genes are TRBV11-3 and TRBJ1-6; 8 bases match TRBD1. Germline V lookup: CDR1 SGHNT, CDR2 YENEEA. V shed 5 bases and J 7 bases; nucleotides not matched to a gene: 7. The CDR3 sequence is 15 residues long. The CDR3 DNA is TGTGCCAGCAGCGCAGGGGGCGAGGGGAATTCACCCCTCCACTTT. This translates into CASSAGGEGNSPLHF.

DNA of the CDR3: TGTGCCAGCTCACCGCCACAGGGGAACTATGGCTACACCTTC. This encodes CASSPPQGNYGYTF. The chain carries TRBV18 and TRBJ1-2; 7 bases agree with TRBD1. Germline assignment: CDR1 KGHSH and CDR2 LQKENI. The CDR3 loop spans 14 amino acids. The J segment lost 2 bases and the V segment lost 3 bases, leaving 3 bases of the junction unmatched.

In this sample, this clone turned up once. The rearrangement joins TRBV5-1 to TRBJ2-2, with D perhaps TRBD2 (6 bases). The CDR3 spans 16 residues. Per the germline V gene, CDR1 is SGHRS and CDR2 is YFSETQ. Trimming took 4 bases from V and 7 from J, leaving 20 bases between them. The CDR3 nucleotides are TGCGCCAGCAGCCCCACCGAACGGCGGGGAGGCGGGGAGCTGTTTTTT. Its translation is CASSPTERRGGGELFF.

This rearrangement joins TRBV9 to TRBJ2-3; no clear D. Germline loops: CDR1 SGDLS, CDR2 YYNGEE. The length of the CDR3 is 12 residues. V was trimmed by 4 bases and J by 1 base, leaving 4 bases between them. The CDR3 here is CASSTRTDTQYF. CDR3 DNA: TGTGCCAGCAGCACTCGCACAGATACGCAGTATTTT.

The chain links TRBV7-3 to TRBJ2-1; D is perhaps TRBD1 (6 bases). This CDR3 is built from 14 residues. V was trimmed by 5 bases and J by 6 bases, leaving 14 bases between them. CDR1 and CDR2 from the germline V gene are SGHTA and FQGTGA. The CDR3 DNA reads TGTGCCAGCAGCCCAACCAGGGGAACCAATGAGCAGTTCTTC. Amino acids: CASSPTRGTNEQFF.

V and J are TRBV6-2 or TRBV6-3 and TRBJ1-2; no firm D call. The CDR3 consists of 15 residues. Trimming stripped 0 bases from V and 7 bases from J, with 15 bases between. Per the germline V gene, CDR1 is MNHEY and CDR2 is SVGEGT. The CDR3 DNA reads as TGTGCCAGCAGTTACTCGGGCCCTGTTGGAAGTGGCTACACCTTC. This sequence encodes CASSYSGPVGSGYTF.

This rearrangement joins TRBV5-4 to TRBJ1-2; D call uncertain. V lost 6 bases and J lost 5, with 17 bases in between. The germline gives CDR1 SGHNT, CDR2 YYREEE (reference sequence). This CDR3 has 14 residues. CDR3 nucleotides: TGTGCCAGCACCAATAGGAACTGGCGGTATGGCTACACCTTC. Protein: CASTNRNWRYGYTF.

Notes on this clone: Relative to the germline gene, one junction end is altered; a read error may explain this. This chain links TRBV29-1 with TRBJ1-2; TRBD1 matches 7 bases. This CDR3 contains 13 residues. Germline values: CDR1 SQVTM, CDR2 ANQGSEA. The CDR3 DNA follows: TGCAGCGTAGAAGGGACAGAGAACTATGGCTACACCTTC. It encodes CSVEGTENYGYTF.

V usage is TRBV5-8 and J usage is TRBJ1-3; D remains ambiguous. This CDR3 has 16 amino acids. Per germline, CDR1 SGHTS and CDR2 YDEGEE. The V end was cut by 4 bases, the J end by 3 bases, with 17 bases between. The DNA for the CDR3 is TGTGCCAGCAGCCTGGGCGCAATTCTCATTGGAAACACCATATATTTT. Translating gives CASSLGAILIGNTIYF.

The V gene is TRBV2, the J gene TRBJ2-3; 12 nucleotides match TRBD2. The germline V gene has CDR1 SNHLY and CDR2 FYNNEI. J was trimmed by 2 bases and V by 10 bases; bases with no gene match: 7. The CDR3 consists of 15 residues. CDR3 region: CAIPRTSGNTDTQYF. The CDR3 coding sequence is TGTGCCATCCCCCGGACTAGCGGGAACACAGATACGCAGTATTTT.